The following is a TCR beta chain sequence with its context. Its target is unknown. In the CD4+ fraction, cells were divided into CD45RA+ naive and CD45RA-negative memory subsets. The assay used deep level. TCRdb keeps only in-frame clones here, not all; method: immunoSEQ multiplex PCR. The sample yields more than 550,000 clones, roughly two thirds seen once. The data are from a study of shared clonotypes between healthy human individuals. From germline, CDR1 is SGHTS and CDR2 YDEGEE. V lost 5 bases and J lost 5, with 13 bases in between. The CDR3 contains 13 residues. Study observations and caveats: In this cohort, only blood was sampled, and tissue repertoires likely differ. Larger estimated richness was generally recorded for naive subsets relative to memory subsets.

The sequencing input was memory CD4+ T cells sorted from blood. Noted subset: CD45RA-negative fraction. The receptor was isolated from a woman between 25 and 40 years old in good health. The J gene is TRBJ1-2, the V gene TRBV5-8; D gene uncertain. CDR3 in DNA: TGTGCCAGCAGACCCGCAATTGGGTATGGCTACACCTTC. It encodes CASRPAIGYGYTF.